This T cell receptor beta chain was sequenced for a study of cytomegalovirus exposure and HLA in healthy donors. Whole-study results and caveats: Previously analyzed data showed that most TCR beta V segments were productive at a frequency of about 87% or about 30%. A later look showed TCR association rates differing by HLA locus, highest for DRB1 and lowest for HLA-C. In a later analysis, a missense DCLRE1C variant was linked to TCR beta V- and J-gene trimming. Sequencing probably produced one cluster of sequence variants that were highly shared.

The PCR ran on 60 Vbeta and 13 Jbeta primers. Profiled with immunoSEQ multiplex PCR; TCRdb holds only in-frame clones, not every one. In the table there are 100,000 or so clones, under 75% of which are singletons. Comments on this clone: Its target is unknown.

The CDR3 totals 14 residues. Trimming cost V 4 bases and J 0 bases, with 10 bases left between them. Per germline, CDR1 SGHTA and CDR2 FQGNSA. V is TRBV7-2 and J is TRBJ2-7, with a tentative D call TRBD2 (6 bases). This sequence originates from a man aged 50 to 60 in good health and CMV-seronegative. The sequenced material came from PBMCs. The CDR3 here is CASSSRDSSYEQYF. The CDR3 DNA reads TGTGCCAGCAGCTCCAGGGACTCCTCCTACGAGCAGTACTTC.